These 9 T cell receptor beta chains were sequenced from one sample in a study of cytomegalovirus exposure and HLA in healthy donors. PCR amplification relied on 60 Vbeta primers (plus 13 Jbeta primers). The method was immunoSEQ multiplex PCR; TCRdb's version includes in-frame clones alone and lacks a portion of them. Of some 150,000 clones listed, about 80% are singletons. The sequencing sample was made of PBMCs. Receptor source: a man aged 35 to 55 in good health and CMV-seronegative.

This clone was found a few times. The chain is built from TRBV28 and TRBJ2-1; 13 positions match TRBD2. This CDR3 comprises 15 residues. Germline-derived CDR1 and CDR2 are MDHEN and SYDVKM. V lost 4 bases to trimming and J lost 6 bases; unmatched junction nucleotides: 3. The CDR3 DNA follows: TGTGCCAGCAGTTCCGGGACTAGCGGGACCAATGAGCAGTTCTTC. It codes for CASSSGTSGTNEQFF.

This clone was seen once. The genes are TRBV5-5 and TRBJ1-5, with a weak D call TRBD1 (5 bases). This CDR3 comprises 14 residues. In germline, CDR1 is SGHKS, CDR2 YYEKEE (reference sequence). V lost 4 bases and J 8 bases, leaving 16 bases between the germline ends. CDR3 in DNA: TGTGCCAGCAGCCCGGTGGTGGGGGGAAAGCCCCAGCATTTT. It codes for CASSPVVGGKPQHF.

Only one count was recorded for this clone. J is TRBJ2-5 and V is TRBV6-5; a possible D gene is TRBD2 (6 bases). This CDR3 region has 16 residues. Germline-derived CDR1 and CDR2 are MNHEY and SVGAGI. Between the trimmed V and J ends, which lost 0 bases and 0 bases, there was a span of 11 bases. The CDR3 reads CASSYSPSGYQETQYF. DNA of the CDR3: TGTGCCAGCAGTTACTCACCCAGCGGGTACCAAGAGACCCAGTACTTC.

The chain recombines TRBV18 with TRBJ1-5; 8 bases map to TRBD1. Germline CDR1 reads KGHSH; CDR2 reads LQKENI. The CDR3 is 15 amino acids. Losses at the gene ends were 3 bases for V and 1 base for J; bases not matched to a gene: 2. The CDR3 DNA sequence: TGTGCCAGCTCACCGAACAGGGGGAGCAATCAGCCCCAGCATTTT. It translates to CASSPNRGSNQPQHF.

This clone was seen just once. An end of the junction differs from the germline gene, which may be a read error. The chain has TRBV5-6 and TRBJ2-6; possible D gene TRBD2, 6 bases. The CDR3 spans 14 residues. Germline loops: CDR1 SGHDT, CDR2 YYEEEE. CDR3 nucleotide sequence: TGTGCCAGCAGCTCGGCGGGGTGGCCCAACGGCCTGACTTTC. Residues: CASSSAGWPNGLTF. The full variable domain, in which reference TRBV5-6 and TRBJ2-6 provide the parts outside the CDR3, is DAGVTQSPTHLIKTRGQQVTLRCSPKSGHDTVSWYQQALGQGPQFIFQYYEEEERQRGNFPDRFSGHQFPNYSSELNVNALLLGDSALYLCASSSAGWPNGLTFGAGSRLTVL.

As for this clone: Mismatch with germline at one junction end may stem from a read error. The chain uses TRBV7-7 and TRBJ2-5; D gene uncertain. Looked up from germline, CDR1 is SSHAT and CDR2 is FNYEAQ (reference sequence). CDR3 length: 13 residues. CDR3 in amino acids: CASSLNQQETQYF. The DNA of the CDR3 is TGTGCTAGCAGCTTGAACCAGCAAGAGACCCAGTACTTC.

The chain is built from TRBV5-1 and TRBJ2-7; the D gene is possibly TRBD1 (5 bases). The V end was cut by 3 bases, the J end by 7 bases, with 23 bases between. The CDR3 has 16 residues. The germline V gene has CDR1 SGHRS and CDR2 YFSETQ. CDR3 residues: CASSSVRAPPGGEQYF. The CDR3 DNA follows: TGCGCCAGCAGCTCGGTCAGGGCCCCCCCGGGCGGTGAGCAGTACTTC.

V and J are TRBV11-3 and TRBJ1-5; no clear D. The V end was cut by 3 bases, the J end by 10 bases, with 19 bases between. The CDR3 runs to 15 residues. Germline V gives CDR1 SGHNT, CDR2 YENEEA. The DNA for the CDR3 is TGTGCCAGCAGCTTTGCGGGATCCCCGCGGGGTCCCCAGCATTTT. Amino acid sequence: CASSFAGSPRGPQHF.

The CDR3 sequence: CSVGRGWTEAFF. The DNA of the CDR3 is TGCAGCGTTGGCAGGGGGTGGACTGAAGCTTTCTTT. The chain links TRBV29-1 to TRBJ1-1; TRBD1 agrees at 7 bases. Germline CDR1 reads SQVTM; CDR2 reads ANQGSEA. V lost 4 bases, J lost 5 bases, and 4 bases stayed unmatched. The CDR3 totals 12 residues.